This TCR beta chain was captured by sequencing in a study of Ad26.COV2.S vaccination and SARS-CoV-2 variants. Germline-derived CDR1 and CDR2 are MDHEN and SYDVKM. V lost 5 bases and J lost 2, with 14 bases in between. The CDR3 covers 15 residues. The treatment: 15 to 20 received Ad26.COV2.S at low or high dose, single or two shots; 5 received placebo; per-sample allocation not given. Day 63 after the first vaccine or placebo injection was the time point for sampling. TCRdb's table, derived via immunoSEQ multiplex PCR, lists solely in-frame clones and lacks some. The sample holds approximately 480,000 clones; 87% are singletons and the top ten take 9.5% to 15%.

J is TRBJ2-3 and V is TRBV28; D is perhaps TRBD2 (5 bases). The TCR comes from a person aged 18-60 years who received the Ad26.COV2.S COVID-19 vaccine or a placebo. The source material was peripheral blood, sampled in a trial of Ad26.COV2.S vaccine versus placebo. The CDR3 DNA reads TGTGCCAGCAGTCCCAATTCGGGGTTCACAGATACGCAGTATTTT. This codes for CASSPNSGFTDTQYF.